The 24 T cell receptor beta chains presented below share a single source sample, sequenced in a study of T cells in Graves' hyperthyroidism and ophthalmopathy. Amplification of TCR beta CDR3 regions used RNA as the template. When the TCR CDR3 underwent first-round RT-PCR, the HTBI primer set was used. TCRdb processed the multiplex PCR reads anew with MiXCR; each CDR3 protein has one entry. The table includes about 840,000 distinct CDR3 sequences, 38% detected once. The sequenced material came from blood. The receptor source for this set is a man younger than 35 with Graves' hyperthyroidism.

This clonotype was observed at least ten times. This sequence joins TRBV20-1 and TRBJ2-6, with D maybe TRBD2 (6 bases). V was clipped by 3 bases and J by 3 bases, with 6 bases between them. The CDR3 runs to 13 residues. Per germline, CDR1 DFQATT and CDR2 SNEGSKA (reference sequence). The CDR3 DNA sequence: TGCAGTGCTAGGGAGGGTGGGGCCAACGTCCTGACTTTC. This sequence encodes CSAREGGANVLTF.

This clonotype was picked up many times. This chain joins TRBV19 and TRBJ1-5; the D is unclear. The ends were cut back, 5 bases at V and 1 base at J, with 9 bases in the middle. Per the germline V gene, CDR1 is LNHDA and CDR2 is SQIVND (reference sequence). This CDR3 comprises 14 residues. DNA of the CDR3: TGTGCCAGTAGTTCGGACTGGAGCAATCAGCCCCAGCATTTT. Translation: CASSSDWSNQPQHF.

This clonotype was seen many times. The J gene is TRBJ2-7, the V gene TRBV15; 7 bases are shared with TRBD1. Trimming removed 7 bases from V and 2 bases from J; junction bases left unmatched: 8. Germline assignment: CDR1 LNHNV and CDR2 YYDKDF (reference sequence). The CDR3 covers 14 residues. The DNA for the CDR3 is TGTGCCACCACGGCAGGGGGTCAAACCTACGAGCAGTACTTC. It codes for CATTAGGQTYEQYF.

CDR3 amino acids: CASSLGLGGPEETQYF. The CDR3 coding sequence is TGTGCCAGCAGCTTAGGCCTTGGGGGACCCGAAGAGACCCAGTACTTC. The V and J genes are TRBV7-2 and TRBJ2-5; D is tentatively TRBD1 or TRBD2 (5 bases each). Trimming removed 1 base from V and 3 bases from J, with 15 bases in between. This CDR3 contains 16 residues. Germline lookup yields CDR1 SGHTA and CDR2 FQGNSA.

The chain uses TRBV7-3 and TRBJ2-2; D might be TRBD2 (5 bases). Germline lookup yields CDR1 SGHTA and CDR2 FQGTGA. The CDR3 runs to 17 residues. V lost 1 base and J lost 6, with 18 bases in between. CDR3: CASSLRASGINAGELFF. The CDR3 DNA reads TGTGCCAGCAGCTTAAGGGCCTCGGGAATTAACGCCGGGGAGCTGTTTTTT. Together with reference TRBV7-3 and TRBJ2-2, the CDR3 gives the full variable domain: GAGVSQTPSNKVTEKGKYVELRCDPISGHTALYWYRQSLGQGPEFLIYFQGTGAADDSGLPNDRFFAVRPEGSVSTLKIQRTERGDSAVYLCASSLRASGINAGELFFGEGSRLTVL.

The chain combines TRBV4-3 with TRBJ2-7; 7 nucleotides align to TRBD1. In germline, CDR1 is LGHNA, CDR2 YSLEER. The CDR3 consists of 13 residues. The trim removed 0 bases at V and 6 bases at J, leaving 2 bases unmatched. The CDR3 sequence: CASSQDPGGEQYF. The CDR3 DNA is TGCGCCAGCAGCCAAGATCCAGGGGGCGAGCAGTACTTC.

The chain carries TRBV12-3 or TRBV12-4 and TRBJ1-4, with TRBD1 identical over 9 bases. This CDR3 contains 16 residues. V dropped 4 bases and J dropped 4; count of bases not matched to a gene: 7. The CDR3 DNA reads TGTGCCAGCAGTTCACAGGGGGCGAGTCTTAATGAAAAACTGTTTTTT. It codes for CASSSQGASLNEKLFF.

The chain employs TRBV7-6 and TRBJ1-4; D is unclear. Trimming pared 1 base from V and 0 bases from J, leaving 12 bases between. Germline loops: CDR1 SGHVS, CDR2 FNYEAQ. This CDR3 is built from 17 residues. The DNA for the CDR3 is TGTGCCAGCAGCTTAGAGGCAGCCGTTGCAACTAATGAAAAACTGTTTTTT. Its protein is CASSLEAAVATNEKLFF.

For this clonotype: A much larger clone differs by one base, so this may be a read error. This sequence joins TRBV29-1 and TRBJ2-7; the match to TRBD1 covers 8 bases. This CDR3 region has 14 residues. Germline loops: CDR1 SQVTM, CDR2 ANQGSEA. CDR3 nucleotide sequence: TGCAGCGCACGGGACAGGTTAACTTCCTACGGGCAGTACTTC. It is translated as CSARDRLTSYGQYF.

The rearrangement links TRBV11-1 to TRBJ1-2, with 8 bases matching TRBD1. This CDR3 contains 15 residues. CDR1 is SGHAT and CDR2 is FQDESV in the germline V gene (reference sequence). The V segment lost 0 bases and the J segment 4 bases; nucleotides outside the gene matches: 4. The CDR3 nucleotides read TGTGCCAGCAGCTTAGCGCAGGGGGCCCTCTATGGCTACACCTTC. Translated: CASSLAQGALYGYTF.

This clonotype came up a few times. The V and J genes are TRBV9 and TRBJ2-2; D is ambiguous. Per germline, CDR1 SGDLS and CDR2 YYNGEE. The CDR3 spans 14 residues. Trimming pared 2 bases from V and 7 bases from J, leaving 12 bases between. For the CDR3, the DNA is TGTGCCAGCAGCGTCGGGTCCGGCGGCGGGGAGCTGTTTTTT. Translated, it gives CASSVGSGGGELFF.

At least ten counts were recorded for this clonotype. The chain employs TRBV7-6 and TRBJ1-1; D is uncertain. This CDR3 spans 13 amino acids. The V end was cut by 5 bases, the J end by 3 bases, with 10 bases between. Germline CDR1 and CDR2: SGHVS and FNYEAQ. CDR3 bases: TGTGCCAGCAGCACCGCCACTTACACTGAAGCTTTCTTT. It is translated as CASSTATYTEAFF.

Regarding this clonotype: A much larger clone differs from this one at a single base, so this may be a read error. V usage is TRBV7-6 and J usage is TRBJ1-1, with D perhaps TRBD1 (5 bases). The CDR3 covers 13 residues. V was trimmed by 3 bases and J by 6 bases, leaving 11 bases between them. The germline CDR1 and CDR2 sequences are SGHVS and FNYEAQ. This CDR3 reads CASSFGGVAEAFF. In DNA form, the CDR3 reads TGTGCCAGCAGCTTCGGGGGGGTCGCTGAAGCTTTCTTT. Drawing the rest from reference TRBV7-6 and TRBJ1-1, the complete variable domain is GAGVSQSPRYKVTKRGQDVALRCDPISGHVSLYWYRQALGQGPEFLTYFNYEAQQDKSGLPNDRFSAERPEGSISTLTIQRTEQRDSAMYRCASSFGGVAEAFFGQGTRLTVV.

CDR3 DNA: TGTGCCAGTCTTTCGTGGGGCGGGAGTCTCTACGAGCAGTACTTC. Its translation: CASLSWGGSLYEQYF. V usage is TRBV2 and J usage is TRBJ2-7; the match to TRBD2 covers 7 bases. In germline, CDR1 is SNHLY, CDR2 FYNNEI. V lost 9 bases and J lost 3; bases outside the gene matches: 14. This CDR3 contains 15 residues.

The rearrangement links TRBV20-1 to TRBJ2-7; TRBD1 matches 8 bases. There are 15 residues in the CDR3. The V gene's germline CDR1 is DFQATT and CDR2 SNEGSKA (reference sequence). DNA of the CDR3: TGCAGGGCAACCGGACAGGGAAAGTCGGCCTACGAGCAGTACTTC. It codes for CRATGQGKSAYEQYF.

Note on this clonotype: The conserved phenylalanine or tryptophan normally closing the CDR3 is absent here, so this likely arose from a read error. Because the CDR3's place on the DNA is in doubt, the DNA is left out and the CDR3 is given as listed by TCRdb. The chain uses TRBV7-3 and TRBJ1-6; the D call of TRBD1 is as the table states it, not checked on the DNA. The CDR3 has 8 residues if both end residues are counted. Germline CDR1 is SGHTA and CDR2 is FQGTGA. The CDR3 is CATSGTND.

This clonotype was seen once. Because it lacks the conserved phenylalanine or tryptophan at the end, this CDR3 is likely a read error. V and J are TRBV19 and TRBJ2-7; TRBD1 agrees at 10 bases. Per germline, CDR1 LNHDA and CDR2 SQIVND (reference sequence). V lost 9 bases, J lost 6 bases, and 11 bases stayed unmatched. CDR3 length: 14 amino acids. CDR3 sequence: CASSLGQGTSEQYL. The CDR3 DNA sequence: TGTGCCAGCAGCCTGGGACAGGGGACTTCCGAGCAGTACTTA.

The gene calls are TRBV12-3 or TRBV12-4 and TRBJ1-1; 11 nucleotides match TRBD1. The CDR3 runs 15 residues. The CDR3, as DNA: TGTGCTAGTGGCCAAACCGGGACAGGGGGCACTGAAGCTTTCTTT. Translating gives CASGQTGTGGTEAFF.

The V gene is TRBV19, the J gene TRBJ2-7; D is possibly TRBD1 or TRBD2 (5 bases each). CDR1 is LNHDA, CDR2 SQIVND, per germline (reference sequence). Between the trimmed V and J ends, which lost 0 bases and 7 bases, there was a span of 16 bases. There are 15 residues in the CDR3. The CDR3 sequence is CASSIDGAGPLEQYF. The CDR3 bases are TGTGCCAGTAGTATAGACGGGGCCGGGCCCCTTGAGCAGTACTTC.

In this sample, this clonotype turned up many times. The gene calls are TRBV7-2 and TRBJ2-2; D tentatively fits TRBD1 or TRBD2 (6 bases each). The CDR3 covers 15 residues. V lost 7 bases to trimming and J lost 4 bases, with 16 bases between them. Per the germline V gene, CDR1 is SGHTA and CDR2 is FQGNSA. The CDR3 DNA reads as TGTGCCAGCATCGAGGGAGGACAGCGCACCGGGGAGCTGTTTTTT. It is translated as CASIEGGQRTGELFF.

This chain links TRBV20-1 with TRBJ1-5; D uncertain. Germline CDR1 and CDR2: DFQATT and SNEGSKA (reference sequence). V lost 4 bases, J lost 4 bases, and 11 bases lay in between. The CDR3 spans 13 residues. The CDR3 sequence: CSAIPLGNQPQHF. The CDR3 nucleotides are TGCAGTGCTATCCCTTTGGGAAATCAGCCCCAGCATTTT.

Ten or more counts support this clonotype. The chain links TRBV6-5 to TRBJ2-5; unclear D gene. Trimming pared 0 bases from V and 2 bases from J, leaving 4 bases between. This CDR3 is 13 amino acids long. Germline V CDR1 and CDR2: MNHEY, SVGAGI. The CDR3 protein is CASSYSGQETQYF. DNA for the CDR3: TGTGCCAGCAGTTACTCAGGGCAAGAGACCCAGTACTTC.

This clonotype was counted between two and nine times. A read error may produce the germline difference seen at one junction end. V is TRBV5-4 and J is TRBJ2-5; D possibly corresponds to TRBD1 (8 bases). CDR1 is SGHNT, CDR2 YYREEE, per germline (reference sequence). This CDR3 comprises 15 residues. Written as DNA, the CDR3 is TGTGCCAGCACCTTGGGACAGGCCGGGGGGGAGACCCAGTACTTC. Translation: CASTLGQAGGETQYF.

The chain employs TRBV5-1 and TRBJ1-3; 8 bases fit TRBD1. The CDR3 is made up of 16 amino acids. The V and J ends lost 4 bases and 4 bases, in that order; junction bases with no gene match: 10. The germline V gene has CDR1 SGHRS and CDR2 YFSETQ. CDR3 amino acids: CASSQTQGAGGNTIYF. The CDR3 bases are TGCGCCAGCAGCCAGACCCAGGGGGCTGGAGGAAACACCATATATTTT.